This TCR beta chain was recorded in a study of identical twins. This clonotype was seen a handful of times. TCRdb fed the 5' RACE reads into MiXCR, producing one record per CDR3 protein. The profile shows some 250,000 distinct CDR3 sequences, approximately 5.9% of them singletons. This CDR3 is built from 18 residues. Germline V gene lookup returns CDR1 SNHLY and CDR2 FYNNEI. V was trimmed by 5 bases and J by 7 bases, leaving 27 bases between them. This same sample was also part of a study on T cells expressing NK-cell markers. That work adds: Researchers got TCR beta repertoires out of sorted CD3+CD56+NKG2C+, CD3+CD56+NKG2C- and CD3+CD56-NKG2C+ T cells. The contribution of dominant NKG2C+ clonotypes to CD8+ T cells in six or seven donors was 1.0-7.0%.

Specimen: CD8+ T cells sorted from blood. This receptor was obtained from a woman aged 18-29 years in good health. The V and J genes are TRBV2 and TRBJ2-1; a possible D gene is TRBD1 (6 bases). CDR3 amino acids: CASSFGVSRGQITNEQFF. CDR3 sequence (DNA): TGTGCCAGCAGTTTTGGCGTGTCAAGAGGACAGATTACTAATGAGCAGTTCTTC.